Included here is one TCR beta chain sequence, with context. Its antigen remains undetermined. The record has no base qualities; no much larger clone is one base away. Library generation was performed with the immunoSEQ multiplex PCR assay. The multiplex PCR relied on a mix of 60 forward primers for TCR Vbeta segments and 13 reverse primers for TCR Jbeta segments. Amplification of the CDR3 region of rearranged TCR beta genes was performed with a multiplex PCR assay on genomic DNA. The Illumina HiSeq System was used to sequence the amplified TCR beta libraries as 87-base-pair reads. The authors processed their data as follows. In a later analysis, some 80 million unique TCR beta chains were counted across the approximately 620 repertoires, and around 10 million of these chains were shared by at least two donors. To remove PCR and sequencing errors, raw reads were error-corrected and collapsed into unique sequences using a nearest-neighbor algorithm that merged closely related sequences. To assign V, D and J gene segments, CDR3 sequences were aligned to IMGT reference sequences. For a sequence to be retained, a match of at least six nucleotides to both a V gene segment and a J gene segment was required. Rearrangements were called productive when the CDR3 lacked stop codons and stayed in frame with V and J; all others were non-productive. Following IMGT convention, CDR3 was defined as the stretch from the second conserved V-encoded cysteine to the conserved J-encoded phenylalanine. In an earlier analysis of 550 to 650 of the donors, sequences lacking an unambiguous match to a single V gene segment were excluded. In an earlier analysis of some 590 of the donors, a V segment was called functional when productive rearrangements were above 56.7%, and segregating when the standard deviation between donors exceeded 5%. A statistical classification framework was built to diagnose cytomegalovirus status from the catalog of TCR beta chain sequences. A later analysis assigned V and J genes by comparing TCR nucleotide sequences with IMGT/GENE-DB human TR gene sequences. Using the TCRdist pipeline, a later analysis assigned CDR3 sequences along with most-parsimonious VDJ recombination scenarios. A later analysis defined each TCR beta chain by its CDR3 amino acid sequence plus V-gene family, and excluded reads lacking a unique V-gene family. In a later analysis, nearly 600 highly shared, low-generation-probability nucleotide sequences were removed to address suspected cross-contamination and a sequencing artifact. A later analysis calculated a clonal expansion index for each public chain from normalized within-repertoire ranks of inferred template counts. In a later analysis, generation probabilities were computed using a VDJ recombination model fitted to out-of-frame rearrangements, and the results were checked against IGoR. Hypergeometric tests were used in a later analysis to score TCR-TCR, TCR-HLA and TCR-CMV co-occurrence, with a repertoire-size bias correction applied to the TCR pairs. False discovery rates were estimated in a later analysis by permuting HLA or CMV assignments 20 times. A later analysis grouped co-occurring TCRs with DBSCAN, adding TCRdist sequence similarity when clustering within HLA-allele-positive subsets. Repertoires with fewer than 30,000 or more than 120,000 public chains were left out of co-occurrence clustering, as were about 5 repertoires with anomalous nucleotide sharing. Sourced from immuneACCESS, this table was stored by TCRdb with only in-frame sequences that have V and J called. A share of the clones is absent; for the studies checked, an unresolved V gene accounts for under half, and the remainder has no known explanation. Clone size and V and J calls were adopted from that table, with D and trimming inferred from the DNA. The sample table holds some 130,000 clones, of which roughly four fifths were seen once. Roughly 7% of the sample comes from the top ten.

This sample stems from a study of cytomegalovirus exposure and HLA in healthy donors (dated by TCRdb to the late 2010s). Regarding the study in general: An earlier analysis of approximately 550 of the donors reported 250 to 300 Gb of sequence data and about 100 million unique TCR beta sequences from 150 million to 200 million T cells. An early release covering just under 650 HLA-typed donors comprised 250 to 350 gigabases of sequencing data and roughly 85 million unique TCR sequences. The genetic ancestry cluster associated with self-reported Caucasian donors included over 65% of the 398 genotyped donors. The study aimed to test whether cataloging public T cell receptors could reveal signatures of past pathogen exposure. The study used immunosequencing to profile the T cell repertoires of approximately 690 subjects and linked those repertoires to cytomegalovirus serostatus. Along with the approximately 600-subject first cohort, a separate validation cohort of about 110 different subjects was used. High-throughput TCR immunosequencing, statistical association of individual TCRs with disease status, and machine learning were combined to predict cytomegalovirus infection status. To study patterns of TCR occurrence, a later analysis re-analyzed previously published TCR beta repertoires from just over 650 donors and added high-resolution HLA genotyping. Rather than using new phenotypic data, the later analysis identified candidate immune exposures from TCR beta sequences and from how often those sequences occurred across donors. An earlier analysis of some 600 of the donors applied high-throughput TCR beta sequencing to assess whether each TCR beta V gene segment acted as functional or pseudogenic. Donor age, sex, ethnicity and CMV serostatus were collected together with the repertoire data. A later genetic analysis used genome-wide SNP genotypes for about three fifths of the 666 donors, treating that subset as a discovery cohort. All discovery cohort repertoires had been generated on a single sequencing platform. HLA typing included class I and class II loci at four-digit resolution. Typing coverage varied by locus: about 620-640 donors for A, B, C, DRB1 and DQB1; around 560 for DQA1; 600 to 610 for DPA1; 450 to 480 for DPB1. Four or five DR-DQ haplotypes were treated as single units for association and clustering because of strong linkage in the cohort. On average, about 240,000 unique TCR beta nucleotide sequences were sequenced per donor among 350 to 400 genotyped donors of the cohort, with roughly 19% of those sequences being non-productive.

Taken from the germline V gene, the CDR1 and CDR2 loops are SGHTA and FQGTGA. There are 13 amino acids in the CDR3, from cysteine to phenylalanine inclusive. The sequence is cut down to CDR3 DNA, 39 bases in frame from base 1. V trim: 5 bases; J trim: 8 bases; unmatched bases: 6. Broad study findings and their caveats: In an earlier analysis of approximately 600 of the donors, most TCR beta V segments were observed in productive rearrangements about 90% or about 30% of the time, broadly matching IMGT annotations. In vitro tests confirmed that a few of the cytomegalovirus-associated TCR beta chains recognize cytomegalovirus antigens. Sequencing depth was assumed to be roughly uniform across donors in the presence/absence analyses, though that assumption may not hold. Only TCR beta chains were sequenced in this cohort, and the absence of alpha or paired-chain data limited detectable features. Some IMGT-functional V segments, including TRBV6-2 and TRBV6-3, could not be distinguished by the 87-base-pair reads and were therefore excluded. A further reported finding was that TCR beta sequences accurately predicted the HLA-A and HLA-B alleles for most subjects in the first cohort. When HLA alleles, especially DR and DQ, strongly co-occurred, attributing TCR associations to individual alleles was difficult. A later genetic analysis reported fewer N-insertions in productive TCRs among donors in an Asian-associated ancestry cluster than the approximately 670-donor mean. A later analysis found that most CMV-associated TCR beta chains appeared HLA-restricted, with HLA associations seemingly driven largely by CMV exposure. Compared with equally common non-associated chains, HLA-associated TCR beta chains in a later analysis were more clonally expanded and had lower generation probabilities. Specific HLA alleles were associated with some 15,000 TCR beta sequences at a false discovery rate of 0.05 in a later analysis. Because HLA typing was unavailable for some donors at each locus, only the typed subset was used in association tests. According to a later analysis, TCR association rates differed among HLA loci, with DRB1 alleles showing the most associated TCRs and HLA-C alleles showing the fewest. For the cohort, immune exposure information was limited to CMV serostatus. A cluster of highly shared sequence variants was judged likely to be a technical artifact of the sequencing pipeline. A later genetic analysis associated a missense DCLRE1C variant with V-gene and J-gene trimming of TCR beta chains, and an independent cohort replicated the association. The earlier analysis of almost 600 of the donors excluded approximately 17 rarely observed V segments, including chromosome 9 orphons, because counts were too low. A total of fewer than 200 TCR beta chains were listed by the study as associated with cytomegalovirus. Several of the top co-occurrence clusters appeared to be linked to parvovirus B19, influenza, CMV and Epstein-Barr virus, according to a later analysis. The authors suggested that the approach could potentially be generalized to other disease states and immunological phenotypes. Correlated functional status among segregating V segments might reflect linkage disequilibrium, but an unknown experimental factor could not be ruled out. The classifier was reported to diagnose cytomegalovirus status with high specificity and sensitivity in both the original and validation cohorts. While some public TCRs were present in many individuals, most TCR sequences turned up only very rarely across donors.

The cohort comprised around 690 healthy bone marrow donors. At the time of sampling, every cohort member was nominally healthy, though immune exposures that went unrecorded were likely present. The donor tested CMV seronegative, placing the donor among the roughly 350 seronegative members of the cohort. Every donor gave a peripheral blood sample, and the peripheral blood mononuclear cells from that sample were used for TCR beta sequencing. The Qiagen DNeasy Blood Extraction Kit was used to extract genomic DNA from the blood cell samples. The sequencing sample was made of PBMCs. The receptor chain draws on TRBV7-3 and TRBJ1-3; 7 middle bases align to TRBD1. The receptor was isolated from a male donor in good health and CMV-seronegative. CDR3 reads: CASSRNRGDTIYF. DNA sequence: TGTGCCAGCAGCCGTAACAGGGGAGACACCATATATTTT.